These 18 T cell receptor beta chains originate from one sample sequenced in a study of blood T cell repertoires in COVID-19. Libraries were prepared by immunoSEQ multiplex PCR; TCRdb keeps only in-frame clonotypes and omits some of them. The sample consists of around 120,000 clones, 70% to 90% of them appearing once. Sequenced: peripheral blood. The receptors were gathered from a woman between 50 and 59 years old with active or convalescent COVID-19.

The J gene is TRBJ2-1, the V gene TRBV5-6; 11 nucleotides match TRBD2. V was clipped by 4 bases and J by 7 bases; unmatched bases: 10. This CDR3 has 16 amino acids. Germline V gene data show CDR1 as SGHDT and CDR2 as YYEEEE. The CDR3 sequence is CASSLRASGRWNEQFF. The CDR3 nucleotides read TGTGCCAGCAGCCTGAGGGCTAGCGGGAGGTGGAATGAGCAGTTCTTC.

The CDR3 nucleotides are TGTGCCAGCAGCGTAGATGAGTACTACGAGCAGTACTTC. As protein: CASSVDEYYEQYF. The chain couples TRBV6-5 to TRBJ2-7; D gene uncertain. The V end lost 6 bases, the J end lost 3 bases, and 12 bases lay between the germline ends. CDR1 and CDR2 from the germline V gene are MNHEY and SVGAGI. The CDR3 is 13 amino acids.

The rearrangement joins TRBV27 to TRBJ1-5, with TRBD1 matching over 9 bases. This CDR3 comprises 15 residues. Trimming cost V 6 bases and J 4 bases; bases outside gene matches: 7. Germline V gives CDR1 MNHEY, CDR2 SMNVEV (reference sequence). DNA for the CDR3: TGTGCCAGCAGCCCGGGACAGGGTCGTAATCAGCCCCAGCATTTT. Amino acid sequence: CASSPGQGRNQPQHF.

The gene calls are TRBV5-1 and TRBJ2-1; 8 bases fit TRBD1. The CDR3 covers 15 residues. The trim removed 0 bases at V and 3 bases at J, leaving 2 bases unmatched. Germline V gives CDR1 SGHRS, CDR2 YFSETQ. CDR3 region: CASSLGTGLYNEQFF. CDR3 DNA: TGCGCCAGCAGCTTGGGGACAGGGCTCTACAATGAGCAGTTCTTC.

This chain uses TRBV6-5 with TRBJ1-1; TRBD1 matches at 7 bases. Germline assignment: CDR1 MNHEY and CDR2 SVGAGI. The CDR3 is made up of 13 amino acids. The ends lost 6 bases at V and 5 bases at J; junction bases unmatched: 6. The CDR3 here is CASRTGAGTEAFF. The CDR3 DNA sequence: TGTGCCAGCAGAACAGGGGCGGGGACTGAAGCTTTCTTT.

V and J are TRBV10-3 and TRBJ2-7; 8 bases map to TRBD2. CDR3 length equals 14 residues. In germline, CDR1 is ENHRY, CDR2 SYGVKD. J was trimmed by 0 bases and V by 6 bases; bases with no gene match: 4. The CDR3 nucleotides read TGTGCCATCAGGGCTAGCGGGCACTCCTACGAGCAGTACTTC. This sequence encodes CAIRASGHSYEQYF.

There are a few counts of this clone. This chain connects TRBV9 to TRBJ2-3, with 7 nucleotides matching TRBD2. V lost 3 bases to trimming and J lost 4 bases; unmatched junction nucleotides: 8. Germline CDR1 SGDLS, CDR2 YYNGEE. The CDR3 contains 15 residues. As DNA, the CDR3 is TGTGCCAGCAGCGGGGGGGGACTCCCACCAGATACGCAGTATTTT. It is translated as CASSGGGLPPDTQYF.

Written as DNA, the CDR3 is TGCGCCAGCAGCCAAGGACTAGCTGGGGGAGATACGCAGTATTTT. Translation: CASSQGLAGGDTQYF. This chain links TRBV4-3 with TRBJ2-3; 7 positions agree with TRBD2. The V gene's germline CDR1 is LGHNA and CDR2 YSLEER. The V and J ends lost 1 base and 5 bases, in that order; junction bases with no gene match: 6. The CDR3 is 15 residues long.

This rearrangement joins TRBV7-2 to TRBJ2-1, with a possible D match to TRBD1 (7 bases). The CDR3 length is 15 residues. Per germline, CDR1 SGHTA and CDR2 FQGNSA. The V and J ends lost 4 bases and 9 bases respectively, with 19 bases between them. Here the CDR3 reads CASSWHRQGGGEQFF. CDR3 DNA sequence: TGTGCCAGCAGCTGGCACCGACAGGGAGGTGGTGAGCAGTTCTTC. The entire variable domain, with the rest obtained from reference TRBV7-2 and TRBJ2-1, is as follows: GAGVSQSPSNKVTEKGKDVELRCDPISGHTALYWYRQSLGQGLEFLIYFQGNSAPDKSGLPSDRFSAERTGGSVSTLTIQRTQQEDSAVYLCASSWHRQGGGEQFFGPGTRLTVL.

This clone was observed once. This chain links TRBV16 with TRBJ2-5; no reliable D call. Trimming took off 0 bases at V and 5 bases at J, with 4 bases between the two ends. Looked up from germline, CDR1 is KGHSY and CDR2 is FQNENV. The CDR3 sequence is 12 residues long. The DNA for the CDR3 is TGTGCCAGCAGCCAATCTCTCGAGACCCAGTACTTC. Residues: CASSQSLETQYF.

This chain uses TRBV6-5 with TRBJ2-7; D perhaps matches TRBD1 (6 bases). The CDR3 loop spans 13 amino acids. Per germline, CDR1 MNHEY and CDR2 SVGAGI. Trimming pared 7 bases from V and 7 bases from J, leaving 17 bases between. The CDR3 nucleotides are TGTGCCAGCAACAGGGTTGTAGGTCGGGAGCAGTACTTC. Its translation: CASNRVVGREQYF.

This chain links TRBV27 with TRBJ2-1; D possibly corresponds to TRBD2 (6 bases). This CDR3 has 15 residues. Trimming removed 7 bases from V and 0 bases from J, with 13 bases in between. Germline-derived CDR1 and CDR2 are MNHEY and SMNVEV (reference sequence). The CDR3 DNA reads as TGTGCCAGCAACAAACGGGGGAGCTCCTACAATGAGCAGTTCTTC. Translated, it gives CASNKRGSSYNEQFF.

The gene calls are TRBV28 and TRBJ1-1; 7 bases are a match to TRBD1. Looked up from germline, CDR1 is MDHEN and CDR2 is SYDVKM. With V trimmed by 10 bases and J by 2 bases, 7 bases remained unmatched. CDR3 length equals 13 residues. The CDR3 here is CATRDSINTEAFF. The CDR3 DNA sequence: TGTGCCACTAGGGACAGTATTAACACTGAAGCTTTCTTT.

The chain joins TRBV19 to TRBJ1-5; D possibly corresponds to TRBD1 (6 bases). The V end was cut by 7 bases, the J end by 5 bases, with 15 bases between. This CDR3 spans 14 amino acids. The germline V gene encodes CDR1 LNHDA and CDR2 SQIVND (reference sequence). CDR3 loop: CASTQDGQYQPQHF. CDR3 coding DNA: TGTGCCAGTACCCAAGACGGACAGTATCAGCCCCAGCATTTT.

This chain connects TRBV7-2 to TRBJ2-5; 8 bases are shared with TRBD2. The V gene end was trimmed by 3 bases and the J gene end by 5 bases; junction bases not matched to a gene: 5. Germline V gives CDR1 SGHTA, CDR2 FQGNSA. The CDR3 contains 14 residues. CDR3 sequence (DNA): TGTGCCAGCAGCTTGATAGCGGGAAAGGAGACCCAGTACTTC. Protein: CASSLIAGKETQYF. Complete variable domain (other parts from reference TRBV7-2 and TRBJ2-5): GAGVSQSPSNKVTEKGKDVELRCDPISGHTALYWYRQSLGQGLEFLIYFQGNSAPDKSGLPSDRFSAERTGGSVSTLTIQRTQQEDSAVYLCASSLIAGKETQYFGPGTRLLVL.

The rearrangement links TRBV18 to TRBJ2-1; D is undetermined. Trimming shortened V by 3 bases and J by 5 bases, and 5 bases separated the two germline ends. Germline values: CDR1 KGHSH, CDR2 LQKENI. The CDR3 length is 12 residues. The CDR3 coding sequence is TGTGCCAGCTCACCTGAGCACAATGAGCAGTTCTTC. It encodes CASSPEHNEQFF.

The V call is TRBV20-1, the J call TRBJ1-6; D possibly corresponds to TRBD1 (6 bases). Trimming took 6 bases from V and 14 from J, leaving 14 bases between them. Looked up from germline, CDR1 is DFQATT and CDR2 is SNEGSKA (reference sequence). The CDR3 spans 11 residues. This chain's CDR3 is CSAQGPPTLHF. The CDR3 DNA reads TGCAGTGCCCAGGGGCCTCCCACCCTCCACTTT.

The CDR3 sequence is CGSGQGNTGELFF. The CDR3 nucleotides are TGCGGGTCTGGCCAGGGTAACACCGGGGAGCTGTTTTTT. The chain couples TRBV29-1 to TRBJ2-2, with TRBD1 as a possible D gene (5 bases). The CDR3 loop spans 13 amino acids. From germline, CDR1 is SQVTM and CDR2 ANQGSEA.